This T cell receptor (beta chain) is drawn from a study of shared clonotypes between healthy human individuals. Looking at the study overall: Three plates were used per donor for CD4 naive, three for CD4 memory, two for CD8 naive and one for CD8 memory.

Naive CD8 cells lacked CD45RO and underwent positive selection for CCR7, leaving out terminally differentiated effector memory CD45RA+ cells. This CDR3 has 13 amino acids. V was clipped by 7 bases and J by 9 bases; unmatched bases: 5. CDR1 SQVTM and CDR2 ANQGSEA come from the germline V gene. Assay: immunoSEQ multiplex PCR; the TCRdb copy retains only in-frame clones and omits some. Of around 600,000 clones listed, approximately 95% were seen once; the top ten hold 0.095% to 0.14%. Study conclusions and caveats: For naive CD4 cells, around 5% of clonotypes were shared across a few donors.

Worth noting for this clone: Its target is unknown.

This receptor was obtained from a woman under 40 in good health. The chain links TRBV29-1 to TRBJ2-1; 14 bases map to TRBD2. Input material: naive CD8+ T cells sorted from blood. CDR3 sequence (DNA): TGCAGCGCTCAGACTAGCGGGAGGGGTGAGCAGTTCTTC. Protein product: CSAQTSGRGEQFF.